This is a list of T cell receptor beta chains from one sample in a study of cytomegalovirus exposure and HLA in healthy donors. Generated by immunoSEQ multiplex PCR, the TCRdb table keeps only in-frame clones and is missing some. The sample records 150,000 or so clones, around 80% being singletons. Sequencing was carried out using PBMCs. The receptors derive from a woman in her thirties or forties in good health and CMV-seronegative. Each CDR3 is given with its conserved first and last residue. The order of the fields is D gene, V gene, J gene, clone size, CDR3 protein, CDR3 DNA. D genes are given only for firm matches. Only part of the rows carry a size: once, few, many, or a class if the clone is expanded.

d_call: .
v_call: TRBV27
j_call: TRBJ1-6
clone_size: .
cdr3_aa: CASSNREYSPLHF
cdr3_nt: TGTGCCAGCAGCAACAGGGAATACTCACCCCTCCACTTT

d_call: TRBD2
v_call: TRBV9
j_call: TRBJ2-1
clone_size: .
cdr3_aa: CASSIPPGGGEQFF
cdr3_nt: TGTGCCAGCAGCATCCCCCCGGGAGGGGGAGAGCAGTTCTTC

d_call: TRBD1
v_call: TRBV19
j_call: TRBJ1-5
clone_size: .
cdr3_aa: CASSITGGNQPQHF
cdr3_nt: TGTGCCAGTAGTATTACAGGGGGTAATCAGCCCCAGCATTTT

d_call: TRBD1
v_call: TRBV4-1
j_call: TRBJ1-4
clone_size: .
cdr3_aa: CASSQGQITATNEKLFF
cdr3_nt: TGCGCCAGCAGCCAGGGACAGATTACTGCAACTAATGAAAAACTGTTTTTT

d_call: .
v_call: TRBV9
j_call: TRBJ2-7
clone_size: .
cdr3_aa: CASSVGTGAPMYEQYF
cdr3_nt: TGTGCCAGCAGCGTAGGTACGGGAGCTCCTATGTACGAGCAGTACTTC

d_call: .
v_call: TRBV7-6
j_call: TRBJ1-2
clone_size: once
cdr3_aa: CASSLEVGRGGYTF
cdr3_nt: TGTGCCAGCAGCTTAGAAGTGGGCCGAGGGGGCTACACCTTC

d_call: .
v_call: TRBV25-1
j_call: TRBJ2-2
clone_size: .
cdr3_aa: CASSGPGTKSGELFF
cdr3_nt: TGTGCCAGCAGTGGCCCCGGGACAAAATCCGGGGAGCTGTTTTTT

d_call: .
v_call: TRBV6-6
j_call: TRBJ2-7
clone_size: once
cdr3_aa: CASSRGTGSGEQYF
cdr3_nt: TGTGCCAGCAGTCGAGGTACAGGGTCTGGCGAGCAGTACTTC

d_call: .
v_call: TRBV5-1
j_call: TRBJ2-1
clone_size: .
cdr3_aa: CASSEFSGNEQFF
cdr3_nt: TGCGCCAGCAGCGAGTTTAGCGGCAATGAGCAGTTCTTC

d_call: .
v_call: TRBV11-3
j_call: TRBJ1-1
clone_size: .
cdr3_aa: CASSQDGYSDTEAFF
cdr3_nt: TGTGCCAGCAGCCAAGACGGGTACTCGGACACTGAAGCTTTCTTT

d_call: .
v_call: TRBV27
j_call: TRBJ1-2
clone_size: .
cdr3_aa: CASSPVTGNNYGYTF
cdr3_nt: TGTGCCAGCAGTCCCGTTACAGGGAATAACTATGGCTACACCTTC

d_call: TRBD2
v_call: TRBV28
j_call: TRBJ2-3
clone_size: .
cdr3_aa: CASSPRGSGSEDTQYF
cdr3_nt: TGTGCCAGCAGTCCCCGAGGTAGCGGGAGTGAAGATACGCAGTATTTT

d_call: TRBD2
v_call: TRBV19
j_call: TRBJ2-2
clone_size: .
cdr3_aa: CASSTSGGLTGELFF
cdr3_nt: TGTGCCAGTAGTACTAGCGGGGGACTCACCGGGGAGCTGTTTTTT

d_call: TRBD2
v_call: TRBV6-5
j_call: TRBJ2-7
clone_size: few
cdr3_aa: CASSLGLAGSYEQYF
cdr3_nt: TGTGCCAGCAGTTTAGGACTAGCGGGTTCCTACGAGCAGTACTTC

d_call: TRBD1
v_call: TRBV7-9
j_call: TRBJ1-1
clone_size: .
cdr3_aa: CASGPGGGLSPNTEAFF
cdr3_nt: TGTGCCAGCGGCCCGGGAGGGGGCTTATCCCCGAACACTGAAGCTTTCTTT

d_call: .
v_call: TRBV29-1
j_call: TRBJ2-7
clone_size: .
cdr3_aa: CSVEGRGREQYF
cdr3_nt: TGCAGCGTTGAAGGGAGGGGACGCGAGCAGTACTTC

d_call: .
v_call: TRBV28
j_call: TRBJ2-4
clone_size: .
cdr3_aa: CASRTGPQNIQYF
cdr3_nt: TGTGCCAGCAGGACAGGACCTCAAAACATTCAGTACTTC

d_call: .
v_call: TRBV5-1
j_call: TRBJ2-7
clone_size: .
cdr3_aa: CASSLAAGQNSYEQYF
cdr3_nt: TGCGCCAGCAGCTTGGCCGCGGGACAGAACTCCTACGAGCAGTACTTC

d_call: .
v_call: TRBV5-4
j_call: TRBJ1-1
clone_size: .
cdr3_aa: CASSLLGARTEAFF
cdr3_nt: TGTGCCAGCAGCTTGTTAGGGGCGAGAACTGAAGCTTTCTTT

d_call: TRBD2
v_call: TRBV7-7
j_call: TRBJ2-3
clone_size: .
cdr3_aa: CASSSGLGTDTQYF
cdr3_nt: TGTGCTAGCAGTTCTGGACTAGGAACAGATACGCAGTATTTT

d_call: .
v_call: TRBV4-2
j_call: TRBJ1-2
clone_size: .
cdr3_aa: CASSPPSADGYTF
cdr3_nt: TGTGCCAGCAGCCCGCCGTCAGCGGATGGCTACACCTTC

d_call: TRBD2
v_call: TRBV7-6
j_call: TRBJ2-1
clone_size: .
cdr3_aa: CASSLGLAGYNEQFF
cdr3_nt: TGTGCCAGCAGCTTAGGCCTAGCGGGGTACAATGAGCAGTTCTTC

d_call: .
v_call: TRBV9
j_call: TRBJ2-1
clone_size: few
cdr3_aa: CASSVVDSLNEQFF
cdr3_nt: TGTGCCAGCAGCGTTGTCGACAGTCTCAATGAGCAGTTCTTC

d_call: .
v_call: TRBV29-1
j_call: TRBJ2-1
clone_size: .
cdr3_aa: CSVVVSNEQFF
cdr3_nt: TGCAGCGTCGTGGTTAGCAATGAGCAGTTCTTC

d_call: .
v_call: TRBV7-7
j_call: TRBJ2-1
clone_size: once
cdr3_aa: CASSLQGRNEQFF
cdr3_nt: TGTGCTAGCAGCCTTCAGGGGCGGAATGAGCAGTTCTTC

d_call: TRBD1
v_call: TRBV6-5
j_call: TRBJ1-1
clone_size: .
cdr3_aa: CASSPLGQKNTEAFF
cdr3_nt: TGTGCCAGCAGTCCCTTGGGACAGAAGAACACTGAAGCTTTCTTT

d_call: .
v_call: TRBV9
j_call: TRBJ1-5
clone_size: .
cdr3_aa: CASSVGGGEGQPQHF
cdr3_nt: TGTGCCAGCAGCGTAGGGGGGGGCGAGGGTCAGCCCCAGCATTTT